The T cell receptor beta chain under discussion was sequenced for a study of T cells after yellow fever vaccination. Overall study: Fractions of low cell number were prepared using SMART-Seq v4 Ultra Low Input. Regarding the study as a whole: A limited proportion of clonotypes was detected within both the CD4 and CD8 compartments. The secondary response peaked faster, at day 5 versus 15, but was weaker.

This clonotype was picked up many times. Antigen: not known. Production of TCR cDNA was by 5'RACE template switching, which also added a universal primer site and UMIs. TCRdb fed the 5' RACE reads into MiXCR, producing one record per CDR3 protein. The table records about 360,000 distinct CDR3 sequences, over 5% of them present only once. The CDR3 runs 13 residues. Germline-derived CDR1 and CDR2 are SGHTA and FQGNSA. V was clipped by 5 bases and J by 5 bases, with 12 bases between them. The V gene is TRBV7-2, the J gene TRBJ2-5; TRBD1 might be the D (5 bases). The sequence came from a young man who received the YFV17D yellow fever vaccine. The source was PBMCs, collected 5 days after the yellow fever booster vaccination. Here the CDR3 reads CASSPRQSETQYF. The CDR3 DNA follows: TGTGCCAGCAGCCCCCGACAGTCGGAGACCCAGTACTTC.